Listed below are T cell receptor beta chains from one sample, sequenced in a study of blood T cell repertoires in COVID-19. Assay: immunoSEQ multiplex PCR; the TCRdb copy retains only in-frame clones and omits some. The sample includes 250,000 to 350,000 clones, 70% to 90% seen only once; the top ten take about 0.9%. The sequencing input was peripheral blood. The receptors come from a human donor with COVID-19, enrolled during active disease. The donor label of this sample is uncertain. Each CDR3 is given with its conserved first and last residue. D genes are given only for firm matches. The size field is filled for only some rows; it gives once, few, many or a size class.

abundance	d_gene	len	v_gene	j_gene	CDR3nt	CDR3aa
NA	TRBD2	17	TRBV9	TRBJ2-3	TGTGCCAGCAGCCGATCAACCCTAGCGGGGAGCACAGATACGCAGTATTTT	CASSRSTLAGSTDTQYF
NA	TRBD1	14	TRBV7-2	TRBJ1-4	TGTGCCAGCAGCCCCGACAGGGGTTGGGAAAAACTGTTTTTT	CASSPDRGWEKLFF
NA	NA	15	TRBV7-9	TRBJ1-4	TGTGCCAGCAGCTTAGCGGGCGGGGGATCGGGAAAACTGTTTTTT	CASSLAGGGSGKLFF
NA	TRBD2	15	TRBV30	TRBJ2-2	TGTGCCTGGATCGGGACTAGCGGGATAACCGGGGAGCTGTTTTTT	CAWIGTSGITGELFF
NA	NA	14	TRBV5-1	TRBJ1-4	TGCGCCAGCAGCCCGCGGCTGGGAGGTGAAAAACTGTTTTTT	CASSPRLGGEKLFF
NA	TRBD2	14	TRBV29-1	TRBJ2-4	TGCAGCGTGGGAAGTGGGGCGGGAGAAAACATTCAGTACTTC	CSVGSGAGENIQYF
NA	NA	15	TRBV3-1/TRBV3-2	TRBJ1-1	TGTGCCAGCAGCCAAGATGCGGGGGAAGGGACTGAAGCTTTCTTT	CASSQDAGEGTEAFF
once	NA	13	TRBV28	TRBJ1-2	TGTGCCAGCAGTTCTACAGTGTACTATGGCTACACCTTC	CASSSTVYYGYTF
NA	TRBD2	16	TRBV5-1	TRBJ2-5	TGCGCCAGCAGCTTGGTGCCCCTTCGGGAGGGAGAGACCCAGTACTTC	CASSLVPLREGETQYF
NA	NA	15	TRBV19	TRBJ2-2	TGTGCCAGTAGTATAGAAGGCGGAATCACCGGGGAGCTGTTTTTT	CASSIEGGITGELFF
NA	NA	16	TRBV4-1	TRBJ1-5	TGCGCCAGCAGCCAAGACAGGGGACGCAGCAATCAGCCCCAGCATTTT	CASSQDRGRSNQPQHF
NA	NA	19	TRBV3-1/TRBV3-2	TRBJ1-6	TGTGCCAGCAGCCAAGGCCCTCGTGGGGCAAACAGAGTGGATTCACCCCTCCACTTT	CASSQGPRGANRVDSPLHF
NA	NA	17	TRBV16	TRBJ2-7	TGTGCCAGCAGCCTCGCCTCTACGATCCCAGGATCCTACGAGCAGTACTTC	CASSLASTIPGSYEQYF
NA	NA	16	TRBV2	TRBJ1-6	TGTGCCAGCAGTGAAGAACAGAGCTCCTATAATTCACCCCTCCACTTT	CASSEEQSSYNSPLHF
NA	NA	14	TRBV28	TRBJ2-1	TGTGCCAGCAGTTATATACAGGGTAGGGATGAGCAGTTCTTC	CASSYIQGRDEQFF
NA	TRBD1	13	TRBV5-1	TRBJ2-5	TGCGCCAGCAGCTGGGACAGGGAAGAGACCCAGTACTTC	CASSWDREETQYF
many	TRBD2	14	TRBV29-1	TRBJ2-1	TGCAGCTTCGGTGGGGGGGGTTTTTACAATGAGCAGTTCTTC	CSFGGGGFYNEQFF
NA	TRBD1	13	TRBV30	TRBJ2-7	TGTGCCTGGAGTAGACAGGGGGGCTACGAGCAGTACTTC	CAWSRQGGYEQYF
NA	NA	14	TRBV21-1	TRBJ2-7	TGTGCCAGCAGCAAGCCCGGTCATCCCTACGAGCAGTACTTC	CASSKPGHPYEQYF
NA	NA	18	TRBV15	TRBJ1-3	TGTGCCACCAGCAGAGAACTACTCAGTGCGGCGGCTGGAAACACCATATATTTT	CATSRELLSAAAGNTIYF
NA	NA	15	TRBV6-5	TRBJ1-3	TGTGCCAGCAGTTACGGGCCGGACTCTGGAAACACCATATATTTT	CASSYGPDSGNTIYF
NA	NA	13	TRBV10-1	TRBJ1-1	TGCGCCAGCAACAGGGCGATGAACACTGAAGCTTTCTTT	CASNRAMNTEAFF
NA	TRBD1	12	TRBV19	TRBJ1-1	TGTGCCAGTAGTGTCGGGACAGGGGAAGCTTTCTTT	CASSVGTGEAFF
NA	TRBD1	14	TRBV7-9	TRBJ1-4	TGTGCCAGCAGCACAGGGGGCGCAGGTGAAAAACTGTTTTTT	CASSTGGAGEKLFF
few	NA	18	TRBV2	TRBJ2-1	TGTGCCAGCAGTGAATGGGGAGGCGCGACCCAAACCTACAATGAGCAGTTCTTC	CASSEWGGATQTYNEQFF
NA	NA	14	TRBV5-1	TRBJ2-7	TGCGCCAGCAGCTTGGCCGGGGATTCATCGAAGCAGTACTTC	CASSLAGDSSKQYF
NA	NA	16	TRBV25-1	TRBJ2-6	TGTGCCAGCAGTCTAGTTACTCGGTCTGGGGCCAACGTCCTGACTTTC	CASSLVTRSGANVLTF
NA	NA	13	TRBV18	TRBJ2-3	TGTGCCAGCTCACCCCCGGGGGAAGATACGCAGTATTTT	CASSPPGEDTQYF
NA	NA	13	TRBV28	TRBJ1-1	TGTGCCAGCAAGCCAGGTACCTACGCTGAAGCTTTCTTT	CASKPGTYAEAFF
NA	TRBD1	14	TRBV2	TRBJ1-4	TGTGCCAGCAGAACAGGGGGAGGAGGTGAAAAACTGTTTTTT	CASRTGGGGEKLFF
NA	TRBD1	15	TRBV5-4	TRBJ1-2	TGTGCCAGCAGCCCAAGAGGACAGGCGCGCTATGGCTACACCTTC	CASSPRGQARYGYTF
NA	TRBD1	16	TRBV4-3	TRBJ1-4	TGCGCCAGCAGCCAGCTCCGGGACAGGGTGAATGAAAAACTGTTTTTT	CASSQLRDRVNEKLFF
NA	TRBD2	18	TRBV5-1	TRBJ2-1	TGCGCCAGCAGCGCACGACTAGCGGGAGGGCCTAGGGACAATGAGCAGTTCTTC	CASSARLAGGPRDNEQFF
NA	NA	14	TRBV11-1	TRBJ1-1	TGTGCCAGCAGCTTTGGCCAAACCAACACTGAAGCTTTCTTT	CASSFGQTNTEAFF
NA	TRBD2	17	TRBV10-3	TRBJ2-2	TGTGCCATCAGACCCGGGACTAGCGGGAGTAGGAGCGGGGAGCTGTTTTTT	CAIRPGTSGSRSGELFF
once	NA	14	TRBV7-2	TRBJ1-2	TGTGCCAGCAGCTTAGAAAGAGGGCTCTATGGCTACACCTTC	CASSLERGLYGYTF
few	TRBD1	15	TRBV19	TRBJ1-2	TGTGCCAGTACGGGACAGGCGTCTGCTAACTATGGCTACACCTTC	CASTGQASANYGYTF
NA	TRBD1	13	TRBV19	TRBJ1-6	TGTGCCAGTAGTCCCGGGACAGCATCACCCCTCCACTTT	CASSPGTASPLHF
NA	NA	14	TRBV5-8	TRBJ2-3	TGTGCCAGCAGCTTAAGACAGGTTCAGGATACGCAGTATTTT	CASSLRQVQDTQYF